The 19 T cell receptor beta chains listed next were all sequenced from one sample in a study of shared clonotypes between healthy human individuals. Only in-frame clones appear in the TCRdb table, and some are missing; sequencing was by immunoSEQ multiplex PCR. The sample comprises about 2.4 million clones, more than 85% of which are singletons, and 0.36% rests with the top ten. The source material was naive CD4+ T cells from PBMCs. Stated subset: CD45RA+ positively selected. These receptors originate from a man aged 18 to 29 in good health. Some clones in this sample may be carry-over from other donors' samples.

The V call is TRBV30, the J call TRBJ2-3; tentative D call: TRBD2 (6 bases). V lost 2 bases to trimming and J lost 4 bases, with 16 bases between them. The length of the CDR3 is 15 residues. The germline V gene has CDR1 GTSNPN and CDR2 SVGIG (reference sequence). The CDR3 loop is CAWSPAGSAADTQYF. The DNA for the CDR3 is TGTGCCTGGAGTCCGGCCGGGAGTGCTGCAGATACGCAGTATTTT.

This clone is a singleton in its sample. The rearrangement uses TRBV7-9 and TRBJ1-1; D possibly corresponds to TRBD1 (6 bases). Trimming removed 1 base at V and 5 bases at J, with 11 bases between. The germline gives CDR1 SEHNR, CDR2 FQNEAQ (reference sequence). The length of the CDR3 is 14 residues. The CDR3 DNA reads TGTGCCAGCAGCTTAGACGGCAGGGGAACTGAAGCTTTCTTT. This translates into CASSLDGRGTEAFF.

The V call is TRBV7-3, the J call TRBJ1-1; 7 bases align to TRBD1. Germline V lookup: CDR1 SGHTA, CDR2 FQGTGA. This CDR3 contains 14 residues. Germline trimming cut 4 bases from V and 1 base from J; bases unmatched to any gene: 3. CDR3 DNA: TGTGCCAGCAGCTCGGGACAGAGGAACACTGAAGCTTTCTTT. The encoded protein is CASSSGQRNTEAFF.

The chain joins TRBV9 to TRBJ1-2, with D unresolved. V was cut by 3 bases and J by 7 bases, with 10 bases left in between. Germline V gene sequence: CDR1 SGDLS, CDR2 YYNGEE. This CDR3 is built from 12 residues. DNA for the CDR3: TGTGCCAGCAGCGACTTGGGGTTTGGCTACACCTTC. Protein product: CASSDLGFGYTF. Full variable domain (remainder filled in from reference TRBV9 and TRBJ1-2): DSGVTQTPKHLITATGQRVTLRCSPRSGDLSVYWYQQSLDQGLQFLIQYYNGEERAKGNILERFSAQQFPDLHSELNLSSLELGDSALYFCASSDLGFGYTFGSGTRLTVV.

V gene TRBV2 combines with J gene TRBJ1-1; 8 bases match TRBD1. V was clipped by 6 bases and J by 5 bases; unmatched bases: 5. Germline CDR1 is SNHLY and CDR2 is FYNNEI. There are 13 residues in the CDR3. The CDR3 loop is CASRSQGATEAFF. The DNA for the CDR3 is TGTGCCAGCAGAAGCCAGGGGGCGACTGAAGCTTTCTTT. The entire variable domain, with the rest obtained from reference TRBV2 and TRBJ1-1, is as follows: EPEVTQTPSHQVTQMGQEVILRCVPISNHLYFYWYRQILGQKVEFLVSFYNNEISEKSEIFDDQFSVERPDGSNFTLKIRSTKLEDSAMYFCASRSQGATEAFFGQGTRLTVV.

V is TRBV6-1 and J is TRBJ2-2; D remains unclear. The CDR3 has 14 amino acids. V lost 6 bases and J lost 5, with 13 bases in between. Germline V gene sequence: CDR1 MNHNS, CDR2 SASEGT. The CDR3 nucleotides read TGTGCCAGCAGGGACCGCCGGCTGACCGGGGAGCTGTTTTTT. Translated, it gives CASRDRRLTGELFF.

The chain joins TRBV28 to TRBJ2-1; TRBD2 matches at 8 bases. V shed 7 bases and J 3 bases; nucleotides not matched to a gene: 11. There are 16 residues in the CDR3. The germline V gene has CDR1 MDHEN and CDR2 SYDVKM. The CDR3 DNA reads TGTGCCAGCAAAGGGGGATCCGGGACTAGCTACAATGAGCAGTTCTTC. Amino acids: CASKGGSGTSYNEQFF.

This chain connects TRBV5-4 to TRBJ2-5, with a tentative D call TRBD1 (6 bases). There are 12 residues in the CDR3. The V end lost 4 bases, the J end lost 5 bases, and 9 bases lay between the germline ends. Germline-derived CDR1 and CDR2 are SGHNT and YYREEE (reference sequence). The CDR3 protein is CASSPQGETQYF. The CDR3 DNA follows: TGTGCCAGCAGCCCGCAGGGGGAGACCCAGTACTTC.

The V gene is TRBV6-5, the J gene TRBJ2-6, with no clear D. CDR1 is MNHEY and CDR2 is SVGAGI in the germline V gene. The CDR3 totals 15 residues. Trimming took 5 bases from V and 3 from J, leaving 11 bases between them. Here the CDR3 DNA reads TGTGCCAGCAGTCTCGGTGGGCTTGGGGCCAACGTCCTGACTTTC. Amino acid sequence: CASSLGGLGANVLTF.

The chain links TRBV2 to TRBJ2-5; tentatively, D is TRBD2 (5 bases). Germline CDR1 SNHLY, CDR2 FYNNEI. This CDR3 is built from 16 residues. V lost 1 base and J lost 1, with 13 bases in between. The chain's CDR3 is CASSEGRATGQETQYF. The DNA of the CDR3 is TGTGCCAGCAGTGAAGGGCGGGCCACTGGCCAAGAGACCCAGTACTTC.

This clone was observed a single time. CDR3 amino acids: CAWSVWDTQETQYF. The DNA for the CDR3 is TGTGCCTGGAGTGTGTGGGACACCCAAGAGACCCAGTACTTC. V is TRBV30 and J is TRBJ2-5; weak D call: TRBD1 (6 bases). CDR1 is GTSNPN and CDR2 is SVGIG in the germline V gene (reference sequence). Trimming left V 0 bases short and J 1 base short, with 9 bases between. There are 14 residues in the CDR3.

The genes are TRBV30 and TRBJ1-1; weak D call: TRBD1 (5 bases). The V gene lost 5 bases and the J gene lost 4 bases, with 11 bases spanning the gap. Germline loops: CDR1 GTSNPN, CDR2 SVGIG (reference sequence). The CDR3 sequence is 12 residues long. CDR3 amino acids: CAWGEGSTEAFF. The CDR3, as DNA: TGTGCCTGGGGGGAGGGGAGCACTGAAGCTTTCTTT.

The chain has TRBV7-3 and TRBJ2-7, with 7 bases fitting TRBD2. Looked up from germline, CDR1 is SGHTA and CDR2 is FQGTGA. The CDR3 length is 13 residues. J lost 5 bases, V lost 2 bases, and 3 bases had no gene match. The CDR3 coding sequence is TGTGCCAGCAGCTTATGGGGGGGAAACGAGCAGTACTTC. This sequence encodes CASSLWGGNEQYF.

In regard to this clone: Other DNA sequences within the sample encode an identical CDR3. The chain combines TRBV6-5 with TRBJ2-1; the D gene could be TRBD1 or TRBD2 (7 bases each). V gave up 6 bases and J gave up 0 bases, with 12 bases separating them. From germline, CDR1 is MNHEY and CDR2 SVGAGI. The CDR3 spans 15 residues. CDR3 nucleotide sequence: TGTGCCAGCAGCCCCAGGGGGGGCTCCTACAATGAGCAGTTCTTC. It encodes CASSPRGGSYNEQFF.

The genes are TRBV4-3 and TRBJ2-7; D remains unclear. Germline values: CDR1 LGHNA, CDR2 YSLEER. With 2 bases removed from V and 2 bases from J, the gap between germline ends came to 10 bases. CDR3 length: 14 amino acids. CDR3 sequence: CASSQNYPTYEQYF. The CDR3 DNA sequence: TGCGCCAGCAGCCAAAACTACCCAACCTACGAGCAGTACTTC.

As regards this clone: At the DNA level, this CDR3 is encoded by other sequences in the same sample as well. The gene calls are TRBV5-1 and TRBJ2-2; TRBD1 or TRBD2 may be the D gene (5 bases each). Germline CDR1 and CDR2: SGHRS and YFSETQ. This CDR3 has 15 residues. V was cut by 1 base and J by 0 bases, with 7 bases left in between. The CDR3 DNA reads TGCGCCAGCAGCTTGCAGGGACCGAACACCGGGGAGCTGTTTTTT. Residues: CASSLQGPNTGELFF.

The V call is TRBV29-1, the J call TRBJ2-5; D uncertain. CDR3 length: 11 residues. With 4 bases removed from V and 3 bases from J, the gap between germline ends came to 6 bases. CDR1 is SQVTM, CDR2 ANQGSEA, per germline. CDR3 coding DNA: TGCAGCGTTGCCTATGAAGAGACCCAGTACTTC. This sequence encodes CSVAYEETQYF.

V is TRBV15 and J is TRBJ1-5, with TRBD1 identical over 8 bases. Germline V gene sequence: CDR1 LNHNV, CDR2 YYDKDF (reference sequence). J was trimmed by 3 bases and V by 1 base; bases with no gene match: 2. CDR3 length: 15 amino acids. The CDR3 nucleotides are TGTGCCACCAGCAGAGGACAGGGGAACAATCAGCCCCAGCATTTT. Translated: CATSRGQGNNQPQHF.

The chain recombines TRBV11-2 with TRBJ2-3; D is unclear. Trimming removed 1 base from V and 4 bases from J, with 6 bases in between. The CDR3 extends over 13 amino acids. The germline V gene encodes CDR1 SGHAT and CDR2 FQNNGV. The CDR3 nucleotides are TGTGCCAGCAGCTTAGTCAGCCCAGATACGCAGTATTTT. The encoded protein is CASSLVSPDTQYF.